This T cell receptor (beta chain) was captured in a study of blood T cell repertoires in COVID-19. Study overall: From the United States, Italy and Spain came samples of acute and convalescent COVID-19. From T cells, B-cell-depleted T cells, or PBMCs came the material, which was cDNA or gDNA.

The CDR3 sequence is 14 residues long. Germline CDR1 reads DFQATT; CDR2 reads SNEGSKA (reference sequence). V shed 3 bases and J 13 bases; nucleotides not matched to a gene: 17. In the original workflow: The assay estimated nucleated cells by amplifying reference gene primers. Libraries were prepared by immunoSEQ multiplex PCR; TCRdb keeps only in-frame clonotypes and omits some of them. The V and J calls and clone size come from that table; D and trimming were worked out from the DNA. In the table there are around 150,000 clones, around 77% of which are singletons. V gene TRBV20-1 combines with J gene TRBJ1-1, with 7 positions matching TRBD1. This TCR was recovered from a man between 65 and 85 years old with acute or convalescent COVID-19. The source material was peripheral blood. The CDR3 coding sequence is TGCAGTGCTAGTTGGGTTGGAGGGGGCGGAAAGGGTTTCTTT. Translation gives CSASWVGGGGKGFF.